These 24 T cell receptor beta chains came from one sample sequenced in a study of cytomegalovirus exposure and HLA in healthy donors. Researchers ran the PCR with 60 Vbeta and 13 Jbeta primers. Method: immunoSEQ multiplex PCR; TCRdb's copy keeps in-frame clones and lacks some. Of 95,000 to 150,000 clones detected, 81% appear once; the ten largest clones hold under 2%. The sample was PBMCs. These receptors all come from a man aged 18 to 30 in good health and CMV-seronegative.

The chain links TRBV19 to TRBJ1-5; 8 nucleotides align to TRBD1. The CDR3 totals 14 residues. Unmatched junction bases numbered 5, after V lost 8 bases and J lost 2 bases. The V gene's germline CDR1 is LNHDA and CDR2 SQIVND (reference sequence). The CDR3 loop is CASGLTGGNQPQHF. The DNA for the CDR3 is TGTGCCAGTGGCCTGACAGGGGGCAATCAGCCCCAGCATTTT.

J is TRBJ1-2 and V is TRBV9, with 9 bases matching TRBD1. V shed 4 bases and J 6 bases; nucleotides not matched to a gene: 16. CDR1 and CDR2 from the germline V gene are SGDLS and YYNGEE. The CDR3 totals 17 residues. In DNA form, the CDR3 reads TGTGCCAGCAGCCATAACACGCGGGGGACAGGGTATAATGGCTACACCTTC. Protein product: CASSHNTRGTGYNGYTF.

This chain links TRBV21-1 with TRBJ1-2. TRBV21-1 has pseudogene status. The CDR3 length is 15 residues. This CDR3 reads CASSFAGRVNYGYTF. The DNA for the CDR3 is TGTGCCAGCAGCTTTGCCGGGAGGGTCAACTATGGCTACACCTTC.

V is TRBV15 and J is TRBJ2-5; D remains unclear. The J call is doubtful: the DNA matches TRBJ2-7 better. CDR1 is LNHNV, CDR2 YYDKDF, per germline (reference sequence). The CDR3 totals 14 residues. The CDR3 loop is CATSRDLDEYEQYF. CDR3 nucleotides: TGTGCCACCAGCAGAGATTTAGATGAGTACGAGCAGTACTTC.

This rearrangement joins TRBV18 to TRBJ2-5; 10 nucleotides line up with TRBD2. CDR3 length equals 13 residues. Germline trimming cut 7 bases from V and 6 bases from J; bases unmatched to any gene: 5. Germline-derived CDR1 and CDR2 are KGHSH and LQKENI. The CDR3 loop is CASYGTSEQTQYF. The CDR3 coding sequence is TGTGCCAGCTATGGGACTAGCGAACAGACCCAGTACTTC.

V gene TRBV27 combines with J gene TRBJ1-2; TRBD1 aligns across 8 bases. The germline CDR1 and CDR2 sequences are MNHEY and SMNVEV (reference sequence). Germline trimming cut 7 bases from V and 0 bases from J; bases unmatched to any gene: 4. CDR3 length: 14 amino acids. The CDR3 coding sequence is TGTGCCAGCACTACAGGGGGAGCTAACTATGGCTACACCTTC. Translation gives CASTTGGANYGYTF.

The V gene is TRBV4-2, the J gene TRBJ1-2; the D is unclear. The V end lost 0 bases, the J end lost 5 bases, and 10 bases lay between the germline ends. The CDR3 totals 14 residues. The germline gives CDR1 LGHNA, CDR2 YNFKEQ. The CDR3 is CASSQDQPLYGYTF. CDR3 in DNA: TGTGCCAGCAGCCAAGACCAACCTCTATATGGCTACACCTTC.

This chain uses TRBV11-2 with TRBJ1-1, with 7 bases lining up with TRBD1. Germline CDR1 is SGHAT and CDR2 is FQNNGV. The CDR3 totals 17 residues. Trimming at V came to 1 base and at J to 5 bases, leaving 13 bases not matched to a gene. CDR3 region: CASSLGRGGNLGTEAFF. The CDR3 region has the DNA TGTGCCAGCAGCTTAGGTAGAGGGGGCAACTTGGGTACTGAAGCTTTCTTT.

This chain links TRBV5-6 with TRBJ1-2; D possibly corresponds to TRBD1 (5 bases). CDR1 SGHDT and CDR2 YYEEEE come from the germline V gene. The CDR3 spans 14 residues. V lost 0 bases, J lost 2 bases, and 8 bases lay in between. In nucleotides, the CDR3 is TGTGCCAGCAGCTTGGGGACATCAAACTATGGCTACACCTTC. This gives the protein CASSLGTSNYGYTF.

In regard to this clone: One end of the junction varies from germline; a read error may be responsible. The chain is built from TRBV5-1 and TRBJ1-2, with 8 bases matching TRBD1. Germline CDR1 reads SGHRS; CDR2 reads YFSETQ. The CDR3 covers 14 residues. This chain's CDR3 is CVSSLGTGEYGYTF. The CDR3, as DNA: TGCGTCAGCAGCTTGGGGACAGGAGAGTATGGCTACACCTTC.

The chain joins TRBV7-2 to TRBJ2-1; the match to TRBD1 covers 7 bases. Trimming removed 5 bases from V and 10 bases from J; junction bases left unmatched: 8. Germline CDR1 SGHTA, CDR2 FQGNSA. This CDR3 spans 13 amino acids. For the CDR3, the DNA is TGTGCCAGCAGCCTGATGACAGGGAGAGAGCAGTTCTTC. Translated, it gives CASSLMTGREQFF. Complete variable domain (other parts from reference TRBV7-2 and TRBJ2-1): GAGVSQSPSNKVTEKGKDVELRCDPISGHTALYWYRQSLGQGLEFLIYFQGNSAPDKSGLPSDRFSAERTGGSVSTLTIQRTQQEDSAVYLCASSLMTGREQFFGPGTRLTVL.

The chain links TRBV4-3 to TRBJ2-7; D call uncertain. CDR1 and CDR2 from the germline V gene are LGHNA and YSLEER. The V gene lost 0 bases and the J gene lost 0 bases, with 12 bases spanning the gap. CDR3 size: 16 residues. The CDR3 DNA follows: TGCGCCAGCAGCCAAGATACGCCGGTAAACTCCTACGAGCAGTACTTC. This gives the protein CASSQDTPVNSYEQYF.

The chain joins TRBV19 to TRBJ1-5; a possible D gene is TRBD1 (6 bases). This CDR3 comprises 13 residues. CDR1 is LNHDA, CDR2 SQIVND, per germline (reference sequence). Trimming shortened V by 6 bases and J by 1 base, and 7 bases separated the two germline ends. CDR3 amino acids: CASSRGSNQPQHF. CDR3 bases: TGTGCCAGTAGCAGGGGAAGCAATCAGCCCCAGCATTTT.

The V and J genes are TRBV11-2 and TRBJ2-1; 8 bases fit TRBD2. Germline CDR1 and CDR2: SGHAT and FQNNGV. The CDR3 length is 14 residues. The V segment lost 3 bases and the J segment 3 bases; nucleotides outside the gene matches: 1. For the CDR3, the DNA is TGTGCCAGCAGCTTCAGCGGGGGCTACAATGAGCAGTTCTTC. Residues: CASSFSGGYNEQFF.

The rearrangement links TRBV9 to TRBJ2-5, with D possibly being TRBD2 (5 bases). Germline CDR1 SGDLS, CDR2 YYNGEE. This CDR3 spans 12 amino acids. The V gene lost 2 bases and the J gene lost 7 bases, with 9 bases spanning the gap. The CDR3 coding sequence is TGTGCCAGCAGCGTGGCTGAGGGGACCCAGTACTTC. It encodes CASSVAEGTQYF.

The J gene is TRBJ2-5, the V gene TRBV5-4; possible D gene TRBD2, 6 bases. V lost 4 bases, J lost 1 base, and 23 bases lay in between. Germline CDR1 reads SGHNT; CDR2 reads YYREEE (reference sequence). The CDR3 has 18 amino acids. The CDR3 coding sequence is TGTGCCAGCAGCACCCCCCCGGTGCCGCCCGGGGGCCAAGAGACCCAGTACTTC. It specifies CASSTPPVPPGGQETQYF.

This clone has a handful of counts. The chain uses TRBV19 and TRBJ2-1, with TRBD2 matching 8 bases. The CDR3 has 13 amino acids. Looked up from germline, CDR1 is LNHDA and CDR2 is SQIVND (reference sequence). J was trimmed by 9 bases and V by 5 bases; bases with no gene match: 6. In DNA, the CDR3 is TGTGCCAGTAGTTGGGGACTAGACAGTGAGCAGTTCTTC. It is translated as CASSWGLDSEQFF.

The gene calls are TRBV29-1 and TRBJ1-3; D is unresolved. V was pared by 4 bases and J by 4 bases, with 8 bases between. This CDR3 region has 12 residues. Germline loops: CDR1 SQVTM, CDR2 ANQGSEA. CDR3 loop: CSVGGRGNTIYF. In DNA, the CDR3 is TGCAGCGTTGGAGGGCGAGGAAACACCATATATTTT.

The chain recombines TRBV5-1 with TRBJ1-1; no definite D call. The CDR3 extends over 14 amino acids. CDR1 and CDR2 (germline): SGHRS, YFSETQ. Between the trimmed V and J ends, which lost 1 base and 1 base, there was a span of 8 bases. CDR3 amino acids: CASSLSGSNTEAFF. In DNA, the CDR3 is TGCGCCAGCAGCTTGTCGGGATCGAACACTGAAGCTTTCTTT.

This chain uses TRBV5-4 with TRBJ2-5; D possibly corresponds to TRBD1 (6 bases). Germline V gives CDR1 SGHNT, CDR2 YYREEE (reference sequence). CDR3 length equals 14 residues. V was pared by 0 bases and J by 4 bases, with 10 bases between. This chain's CDR3 is CASSLAGAGETQYF. The CDR3 nucleotides are TGTGCCAGCAGCTTGGCAGGGGCGGGAGAGACCCAGTACTTC.

The chain joins TRBV5-8 to TRBJ1-3; perhaps TRBD1 as D (6 bases). Trimming stripped 4 bases from V and 0 bases from J, with 11 bases between. The CDR3 extends over 15 amino acids. Germline CDR1 and CDR2: SGHTS and YDEGEE. This CDR3 is CASSEGHSSGNTIYF. Written as DNA, the CDR3 is TGTGCCAGCAGCGAGGGACACTCCTCTGGAAACACCATATATTTT.

The rearrangement links TRBV19 to TRBJ1-5, with D maybe TRBD1 (6 bases). Germline CDR1 is LNHDA and CDR2 is SQIVND (reference sequence). Trimming removed 3 bases at V and 7 bases at J, with 13 bases between. This CDR3 contains 14 residues. Written as DNA, the CDR3 is TGTGCCAGTAGTATCGGCAGGGGCATACAGCCCCAGCATTTT. This encodes CASSIGRGIQPQHF.

The chain carries TRBV9 and TRBJ2-1; 8 bases fit TRBD1. Per germline, CDR1 SGDLS and CDR2 YYNGEE. CDR3 length equals 14 residues. J was trimmed by 6 bases and V by 0 bases; bases with no gene match: 2. The CDR3 DNA reads TGTGCCAGCAGCGTAGGGACAGGGCTCAATGAGCAGTTCTTC. Translating it yields CASSVGTGLNEQFF.

The genes are TRBV6-1 and TRBJ2-1; 8 bases fit TRBD2. Germline V gene lookup returns CDR1 MNHNS and CDR2 SASEGT. Trimming cost V 4 bases and J 7 bases; bases outside gene matches: 9. The CDR3 spans 15 residues. The CDR3 sequence is CASSGERGGRNEQFF. DNA of the CDR3: TGTGCCAGCAGTGGGGAACGGGGGGGCCGGAATGAGCAGTTCTTC.